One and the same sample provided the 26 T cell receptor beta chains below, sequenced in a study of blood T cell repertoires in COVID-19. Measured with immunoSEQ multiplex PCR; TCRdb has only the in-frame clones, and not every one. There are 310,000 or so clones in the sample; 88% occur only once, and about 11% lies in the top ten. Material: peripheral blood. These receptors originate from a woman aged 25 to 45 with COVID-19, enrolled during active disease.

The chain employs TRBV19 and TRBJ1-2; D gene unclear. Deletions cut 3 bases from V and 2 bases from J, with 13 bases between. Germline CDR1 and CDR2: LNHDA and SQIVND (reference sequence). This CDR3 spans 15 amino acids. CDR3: CASSMRGQTNYGYTF. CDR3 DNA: TGTGCCAGTAGTATGAGAGGGCAGACCAACTATGGCTACACCTTC.

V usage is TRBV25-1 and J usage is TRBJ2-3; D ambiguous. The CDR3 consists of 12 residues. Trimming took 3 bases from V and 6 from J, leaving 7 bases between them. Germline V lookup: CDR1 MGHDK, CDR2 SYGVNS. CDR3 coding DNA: TGTGCCAGCAGTGATCGGGTGGATACGCAGTATTTT. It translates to CASSDRVDTQYF.

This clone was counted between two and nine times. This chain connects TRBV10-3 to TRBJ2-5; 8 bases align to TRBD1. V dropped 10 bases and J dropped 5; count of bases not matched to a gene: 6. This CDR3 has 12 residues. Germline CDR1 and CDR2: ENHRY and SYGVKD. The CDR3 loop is CATGGAGETQYF. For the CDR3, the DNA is TGTGCCACAGGGGGCGCAGGGGAGACCCAGTACTTC.

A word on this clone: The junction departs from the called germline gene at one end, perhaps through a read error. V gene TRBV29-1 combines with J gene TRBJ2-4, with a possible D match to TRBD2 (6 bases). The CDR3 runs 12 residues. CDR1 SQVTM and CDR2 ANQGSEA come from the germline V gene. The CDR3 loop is CSVGDSKNIQYF. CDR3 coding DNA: TGCAGCGTTGGGGACTCCAAGAACATTCAGTACTTC.

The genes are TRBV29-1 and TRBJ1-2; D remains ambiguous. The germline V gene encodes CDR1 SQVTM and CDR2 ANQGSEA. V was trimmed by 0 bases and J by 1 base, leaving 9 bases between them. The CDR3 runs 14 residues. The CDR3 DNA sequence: TGCAGCGTTGAAGATCTAGAGGGTAACTATGGCTACACCTTC. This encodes CSVEDLEGNYGYTF.

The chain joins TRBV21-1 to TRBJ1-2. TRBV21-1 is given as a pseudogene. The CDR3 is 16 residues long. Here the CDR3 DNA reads TGTGCCAGCAGCAAAGACCCCACAGCGGCCAGGTGTGGCTACACCTTC. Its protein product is CASSKDPTAARCGYTF.

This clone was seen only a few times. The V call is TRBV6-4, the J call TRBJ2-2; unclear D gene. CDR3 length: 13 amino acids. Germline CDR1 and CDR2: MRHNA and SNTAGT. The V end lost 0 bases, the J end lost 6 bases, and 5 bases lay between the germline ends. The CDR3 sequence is CASSDSSSGELFF. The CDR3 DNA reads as TGTGCCAGCAGTGACTCTTCTTCCGGGGAGCTGTTTTTT.

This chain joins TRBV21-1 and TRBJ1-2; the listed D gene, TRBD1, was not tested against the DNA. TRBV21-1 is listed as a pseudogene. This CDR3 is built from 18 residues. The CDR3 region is CASSKVVSWDRSYYGYTF. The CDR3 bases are TGTGCCAGCAGCAAAGTAGTATCCTGGGACAGGTCTTACTATGGCTACACCTTC.

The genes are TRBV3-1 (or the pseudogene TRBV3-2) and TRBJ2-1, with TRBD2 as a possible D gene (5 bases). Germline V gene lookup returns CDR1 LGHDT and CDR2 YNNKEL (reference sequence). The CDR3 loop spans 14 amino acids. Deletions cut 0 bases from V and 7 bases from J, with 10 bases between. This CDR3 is CASSQDNGGNEQFF. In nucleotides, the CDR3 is TGTGCCAGCAGCCAAGATAACGGCGGGAATGAGCAGTTCTTC.

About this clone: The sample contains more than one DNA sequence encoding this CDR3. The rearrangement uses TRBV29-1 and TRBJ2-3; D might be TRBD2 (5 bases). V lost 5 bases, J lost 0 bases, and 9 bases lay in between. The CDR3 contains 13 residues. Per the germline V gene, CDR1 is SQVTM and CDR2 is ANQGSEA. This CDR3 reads CSVRRGSTDTQYF. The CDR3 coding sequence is TGCAGCGTTCGTCGGGGTAGCACAGATACGCAGTATTTT.

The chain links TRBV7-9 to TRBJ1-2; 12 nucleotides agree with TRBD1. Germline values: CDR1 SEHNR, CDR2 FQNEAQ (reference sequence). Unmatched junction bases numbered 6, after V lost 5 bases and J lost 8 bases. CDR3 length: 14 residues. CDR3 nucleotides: TGTGCCAGCAGCCTGGGACAGGGGGCGTTCGGCTACACCTTC. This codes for CASSLGQGAFGYTF.

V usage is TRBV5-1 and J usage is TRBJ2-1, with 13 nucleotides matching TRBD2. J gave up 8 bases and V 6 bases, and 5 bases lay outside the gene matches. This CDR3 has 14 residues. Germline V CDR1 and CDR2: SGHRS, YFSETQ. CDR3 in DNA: TGCGCCAGCACCGGGACTAGCGGGATATATGAGCAGTTCTTC. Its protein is CASTGTSGIYEQFF.

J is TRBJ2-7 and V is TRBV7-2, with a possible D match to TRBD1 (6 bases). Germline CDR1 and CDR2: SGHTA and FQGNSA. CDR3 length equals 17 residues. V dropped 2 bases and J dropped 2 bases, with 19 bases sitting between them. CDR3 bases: TGTGCCAGCAGCTTACTTACGCAGGGGATATTAGCCTACGAGCAGTACTTC. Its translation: CASSLLTQGILAYEQYF. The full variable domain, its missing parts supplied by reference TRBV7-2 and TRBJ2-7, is GAGVSQSPSNKVTEKGKDVELRCDPISGHTALYWYRQSLGQGLEFLIYFQGNSAPDKSGLPSDRFSAERTGGSVSTLTIQRTQQEDSAVYLCASSLLTQGILAYEQYFGPGTRLTVT.

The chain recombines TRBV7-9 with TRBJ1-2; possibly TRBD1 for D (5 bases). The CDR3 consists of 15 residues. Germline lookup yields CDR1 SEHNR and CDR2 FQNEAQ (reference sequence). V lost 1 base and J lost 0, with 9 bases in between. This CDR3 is CASSLGGRTNYGYTF. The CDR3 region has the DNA TGTGCCAGCAGCTTAGGGGGCAGAACTAACTATGGCTACACCTTC.

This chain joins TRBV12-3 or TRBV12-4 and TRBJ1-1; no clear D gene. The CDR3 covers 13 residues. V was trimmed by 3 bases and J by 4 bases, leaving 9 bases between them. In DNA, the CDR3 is TGTGCCAGCAGTTTGAGGGAGGGCACTGAAGCTTTCTTT. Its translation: CASSLREGTEAFF.

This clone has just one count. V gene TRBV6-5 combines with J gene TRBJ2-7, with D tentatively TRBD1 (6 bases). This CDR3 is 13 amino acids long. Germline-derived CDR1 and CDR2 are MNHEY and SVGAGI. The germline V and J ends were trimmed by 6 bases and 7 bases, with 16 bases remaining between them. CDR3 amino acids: CASSRTGMGEQYF. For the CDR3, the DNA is TGTGCCAGCAGCCGAACAGGGATGGGGGAGCAGTACTTC.

CDR3 amino acids: CASSQGISGRAVKNIQYF. Written as DNA, the CDR3 is TGTGCCAGCAGCCAAGGGATTAGCGGGAGGGCTGTCAAAAACATTCAGTACTTC. The chain links TRBV3-1 (or the pseudogene TRBV3-2) to TRBJ2-4, with TRBD2 identical over 11 bases. Germline V gives CDR1 LGHDT, CDR2 YNNKEL (reference sequence). The CDR3 consists of 18 residues. The V segment lost 1 base and the J segment 3 bases; nucleotides outside the gene matches: 8.

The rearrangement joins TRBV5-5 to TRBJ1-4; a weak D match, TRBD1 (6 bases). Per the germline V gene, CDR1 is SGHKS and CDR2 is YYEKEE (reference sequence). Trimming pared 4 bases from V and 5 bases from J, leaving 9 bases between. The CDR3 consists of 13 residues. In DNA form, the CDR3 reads TGTGCCAGCAGCCGCGGACAGAATGAAAAACTGTTTTTT. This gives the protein CASSRGQNEKLFF.

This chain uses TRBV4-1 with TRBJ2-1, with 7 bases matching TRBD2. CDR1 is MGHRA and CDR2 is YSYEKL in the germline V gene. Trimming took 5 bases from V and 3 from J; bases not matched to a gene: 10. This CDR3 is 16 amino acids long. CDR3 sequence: CASSGSSGKNYNEQFF. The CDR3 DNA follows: TGCGCCAGCAGCGGATCGAGCGGGAAAAACTACAATGAGCAGTTCTTC.

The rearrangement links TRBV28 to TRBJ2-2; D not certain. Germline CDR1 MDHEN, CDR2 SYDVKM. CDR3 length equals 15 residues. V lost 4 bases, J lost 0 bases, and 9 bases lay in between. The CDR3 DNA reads TGTGCCAGCAGTTCCTCCGCAGCGAACACCGGGGAGCTGTTTTTT. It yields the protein CASSSSAANTGELFF.

CDR3 protein: CACDRGQYGYTF. DNA of the CDR3: TGTGCCTGTGACAGGGGGCAGTATGGCTACACCTTC. V gene TRBV30 combines with J gene TRBJ1-2, with 10 bases aligning to TRBD1. The germline CDR1 and CDR2 sequences are GTSNPN and SVGIG (reference sequence). The CDR3 sequence is 12 residues long. The J segment lost 5 bases and the V segment lost 6 bases, leaving 3 bases of the junction unmatched.

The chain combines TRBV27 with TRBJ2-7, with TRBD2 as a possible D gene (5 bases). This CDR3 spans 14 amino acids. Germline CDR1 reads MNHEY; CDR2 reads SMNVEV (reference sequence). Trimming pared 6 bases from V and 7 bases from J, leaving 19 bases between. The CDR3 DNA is TGTGCCAGCAGCATGTATCGACATGGACTGGAGCAGTACTTC. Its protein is CASSMYRHGLEQYF.

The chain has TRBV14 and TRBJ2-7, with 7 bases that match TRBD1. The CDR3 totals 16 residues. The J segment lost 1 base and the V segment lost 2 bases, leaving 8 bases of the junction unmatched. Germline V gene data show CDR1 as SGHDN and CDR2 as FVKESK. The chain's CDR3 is CASSQKGRGFSYEQYF. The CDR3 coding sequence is TGTGCCAGCAGCCAAAAGGGCAGGGGGTTTTCCTACGAGCAGTACTTC. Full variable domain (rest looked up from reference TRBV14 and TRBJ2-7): EAGVTQFPSHSVIEKGQTVTLRCDPISGHDNLYWYRRVMGKEIKFLLHFVKESKQDESGMPNNRFLAERTGGTYSTLKVQPAELEDSGVYFCASSQKGRGFSYEQYFGPGTRLTVT.

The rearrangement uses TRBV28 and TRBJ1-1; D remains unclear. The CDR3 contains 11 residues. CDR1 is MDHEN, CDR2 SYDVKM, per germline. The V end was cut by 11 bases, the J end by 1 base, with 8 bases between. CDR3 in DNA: TGTGCCTCTCCGAGGAACACTGAAGCTTTCTTT. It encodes CASPRNTEAFF.

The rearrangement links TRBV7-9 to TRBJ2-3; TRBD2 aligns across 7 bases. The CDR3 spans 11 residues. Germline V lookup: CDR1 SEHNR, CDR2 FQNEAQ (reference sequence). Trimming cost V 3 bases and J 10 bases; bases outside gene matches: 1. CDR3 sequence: CASSFTSAQYF. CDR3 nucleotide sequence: TGTGCCAGCAGCTTCACTAGCGCGCAGTATTTT.

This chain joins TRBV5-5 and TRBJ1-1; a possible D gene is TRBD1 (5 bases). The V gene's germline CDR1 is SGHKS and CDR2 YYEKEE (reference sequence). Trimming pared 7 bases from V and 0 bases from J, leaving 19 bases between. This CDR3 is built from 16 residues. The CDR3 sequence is CASLLSGGSMNTEAFF. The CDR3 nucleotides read TGTGCCAGCCTACTCTCGGGGGGAAGCATGAACACTGAAGCTTTCTTT.